This entry features one TCR beta chain sequence. The Seattle patients, enrolled during active infection, were followed longitudinally. The CDR3 runs to 14 residues. The germline V gene encodes CDR1 LNHDA and CDR2 SQIVND (reference sequence). J lost 6 bases, V lost 3 bases, and 4 bases had no gene match. The sample originates from a study of blood T cell repertoires in COVID-19. Sequenced by immunoSEQ multiplex PCR; TCRdb stores in-frame clones only, minus some. The table shows approximately 260,000 clones, with over 80% occurring only once. V gene TRBV19 combines with J gene TRBJ2-2, with 7 bases lining up with TRBD2. The clonotype comes from a woman between 70 and 85 years old with COVID-19, enrolled during active disease. Sequences were obtained from peripheral blood. The CDR3 loop reads CASSMGGTAGELFF. In DNA form, the CDR3 reads TGTGCCAGTAGTATGGGGGGGACTGCCGGGGAGCTGTTTTTT.